Below are 30 T cell receptor beta chains sequenced from a single sample in a study of blood T cell repertoires in COVID-19. The table came from immunoSEQ multiplex PCR; TCRdb's copy has only in-frame clones and leaves some out. The table shows some 130,000 clones, with roughly 88% occurring only once. Sequenced input: peripheral blood. These receptor sequences come from a man between 50 and 59 years old with acute or convalescent COVID-19.

This chain links TRBV29-1 with TRBJ1-1, with 11 nucleotides matching TRBD1. V lost 6 bases to trimming and J lost 11 bases; unmatched junction nucleotides: 5. The CDR3 runs to 11 residues. From germline, CDR1 is SQVTM and CDR2 ANQGSEA. DNA for the CDR3: TGCAGCGTCGGACAGGGGGCGGTGGCTTTCTTT. It is translated as CSVGQGAVAFF.

The rearrangement joins TRBV5-1 to TRBJ1-2, with TRBD1 as a possible D gene (6 bases). Trimming pared 0 bases from V and 7 bases from J, leaving 13 bases between. Per germline, CDR1 SGHRS and CDR2 YFSETQ. This CDR3 spans 14 amino acids. The CDR3 bases are TGCGCCAGCAGCTTGGGACAGGCAAACGGTGGCTACACCTTC. This codes for CASSLGQANGGYTF.

This clone was seen once. This chain uses TRBV30 with TRBJ1-1; 9 nucleotides agree with TRBD1. V dropped 2 bases and J dropped 3; count of bases not matched to a gene: 7. The CDR3 has 15 residues. Germline V gives CDR1 GTSNPN, CDR2 SVGIG (reference sequence). DNA of the CDR3: TGTGCCTGGAGTTCGACAGGGGGAGGGGACACTGAAGCTTTCTTT. Translated, it gives CAWSSTGGGDTEAFF.

Here the CDR3 DNA reads TGTGCCAGCAGGTCTATGCGGGGGAACACTGAAGCTTTCTTT. Amino acid sequence: CASRSMRGNTEAFF. The genes are TRBV6-5 and TRBJ1-1; no definite D call. Germline CDR1 reads MNHEY; CDR2 reads SVGAGI. This CDR3 spans 14 amino acids. V gave up 6 bases and J gave up 1 base, with 12 bases separating them.

The genes are TRBV7-9 and TRBJ1-2; maybe TRBD1 (5 bases). V was trimmed by 1 base and J by 5 bases, leaving 8 bases between them. The CDR3 totals 13 residues. Germline V gives CDR1 SEHNR, CDR2 FQNEAQ (reference sequence). CDR3 residues: CASSLVQEYGYTF. The CDR3 DNA follows: TGTGCCAGCAGCTTAGTACAGGAATATGGCTACACCTTC.

This clone has a count of ten or more. The same CDR3 is also encoded by other DNA sequences in this sample. The chain employs TRBV11-2 and TRBJ1-2; D is uncertain. CDR3 length equals 12 residues. Trimming took off 5 bases at V and 4 bases at J, with 8 bases between the two ends. CDR1 and CDR2 from the germline V gene are SGHAT and FQNNGV. CDR3 loop: CASSVGAYGYTF. Here the CDR3 DNA reads TGTGCCAGCAGCGTAGGCGCCTATGGCTACACCTTC.

The V and J genes are TRBV5-1 and TRBJ2-1; 7 bases are shared with TRBD1. V lost 5 bases to trimming and J lost 3 bases; unmatched junction nucleotides: 8. The CDR3 runs 15 residues. Germline V gene lookup returns CDR1 SGHRS and CDR2 YFSETQ. CDR3 sequence (DNA): TGCGCCAGCAGACCCGTCGGGACAGTCTACAATGAGCAGTTCTTC. Its protein product is CASRPVGTVYNEQFF.

The chain employs TRBV4-2 and TRBJ1-5; a possible D gene is TRBD1 (5 bases). The CDR3 totals 15 residues. V was shortened by 0 bases and J by 4 bases, with 10 bases between the two germline ends. The V gene's germline CDR1 is LGHNA and CDR2 YNFKEQ. This CDR3 is CASSQEGGGNQPQHF. As DNA, the CDR3 is TGTGCCAGCAGCCAAGAGGGGGGAGGAAATCAGCCCCAGCATTTT.

This rearrangement joins TRBV7-3 to TRBJ1-1, with D unresolved. The V end lost 5 bases, the J end lost 2 bases, and 15 bases lay between the germline ends. CDR1 and CDR2 from the germline V gene are SGHTA and FQGTGA. The CDR3 sequence is 15 residues long. CDR3 bases: TGTGCCAGCAGCGCCCATGGAGGAGATAACACTGAAGCTTTCTTT. Translated: CASSAHGGDNTEAFF.

CDR3 DNA: TGTGCCAGTTCGGACAGGGTGAACACTGAAGCTTTCTTT. Protein: CASSDRVNTEAFF. This chain joins TRBV2 and TRBJ1-1; 8 bases align to TRBD1. There are 13 residues in the CDR3. CDR1 is SNHLY and CDR2 is FYNNEI in the germline V gene. The V gene end was trimmed by 9 bases and the J gene end by 0 bases; junction bases not matched to a gene: 3.

The chain links TRBV5-6 to TRBJ2-7; D is undetermined. V dropped 7 bases and J dropped 3 bases, with 17 bases sitting between them. CDR3 length: 14 residues. The V gene's germline CDR1 is SGHDT and CDR2 YYEEEE. The CDR3 coding sequence is TGTGCCAGCGTCCCCTACCTCCCGAACTACGAGCAGTACTTC. This encodes CASVPYLPNYEQYF.

The rearrangement joins TRBV24-1 to TRBJ2-5; D perhaps matches TRBD1 (6 bases). The CDR3 extends over 14 amino acids. Germline CDR1 KGHDR, CDR2 SFDVKD. V dropped 0 bases and J dropped 7 bases, with 11 bases sitting between them. The CDR3 loop is CATSDLRTAGTQYF. CDR3 DNA: TGTGCCACCAGTGATTTGCGGACAGCCGGGACCCAGTACTTC.

CDR3 sequence (DNA): TGTGCCAGCAGTTACGCGAATGATTATGGCTACACCTTC. It encodes CASSYANDYGYTF. The chain couples TRBV6-5 to TRBJ1-2, with no clear D. V lost 2 bases, J lost 5 bases, and 9 bases lay in between. Germline V CDR1 and CDR2: MNHEY, SVGAGI. CDR3 size: 13 residues.

V is TRBV29-1 and J is TRBJ2-7, with a weak D call TRBD1 (5 bases). The CDR3 covers 15 residues. V shed 6 bases and J shed 2 bases, with 20 bases lying between them. Germline CDR1 reads SQVTM; CDR2 reads ANQGSEA. The CDR3 reads CSVRQGQGITYEQYF. CDR3 DNA sequence: TGCAGCGTGAGGCAAGGGCAGGGAATCACCTACGAGCAGTACTTC.

The rearrangement links TRBV3-1 (or the pseudogene TRBV3-2) to TRBJ2-2, with D possibly TRBD1 on 6 matching bases. CDR1 is LGHDT and CDR2 is YNNKEL in the germline V gene (reference sequence). Deletions cut 2 bases from V and 6 bases from J, with 16 bases between. The CDR3 covers 16 residues. The CDR3 loop reads CASSQMALAGAGELFF. In DNA, the CDR3 is TGTGCCAGCAGCCAAATGGCTCTAGCAGGGGCCGGGGAGCTGTTTTTT.

The chain joins TRBV6-1 to TRBJ1-6, with 9 positions matching TRBD1. Per the germline V gene, CDR1 is MNHNS and CDR2 is SASEGT. V shed 0 bases and J 7 bases; nucleotides not matched to a gene: 10. This CDR3 spans 18 amino acids. DNA for the CDR3: TGTGCCAGCAGTGAAGCGCTCCGGGACAGGGACAAAAATTCACCCCTCCACTTT. Translated: CASSEALRDRDKNSPLHF.

The chain carries TRBV2 and TRBJ1-1, with D unresolved. The CDR3 totals 13 residues. The germline CDR1 and CDR2 sequences are SNHLY and FYNNEI. Trimming stripped 3 bases from V and 3 bases from J, with 8 bases between. CDR3 sequence (DNA): TGTGCCAGCAGTGAGCGGCGCGACACTGAAGCTTTCTTT. It is translated as CASSERRDTEAFF.

The chain has TRBV10-3 and TRBJ1-1; D is unresolved. The CDR3 has 14 amino acids. Germline V gene data show CDR1 as ENHRY and CDR2 as SYGVKD. V lost 4 bases, J lost 3 bases, and 12 bases lay in between. CDR3 region: CAISGLGEDTEAFF. For the CDR3, the DNA is TGTGCCATCAGTGGACTCGGTGAGGACACTGAAGCTTTCTTT.

J is TRBJ2-1 and V is TRBV7-3; D is undetermined. The CDR3 length is 15 residues. Trimming removed 2 bases at V and 1 base at J, with 9 bases between. Germline-derived CDR1 and CDR2 are SGHTA and FQGTGA. The CDR3 reads CASSLRPGSYNEQFF. The CDR3 DNA reads as TGTGCCAGCAGCTTACGCCCAGGTTCCTACAATGAGCAGTTCTTC.

The V gene is TRBV3-1 (or the pseudogene TRBV3-2), the J gene TRBJ1-3; no reliable D call. Looked up from germline, CDR1 is LGHDT and CDR2 is YNNKEL (reference sequence). The CDR3 has 18 amino acids. Trimming stripped 4 bases from V and 0 bases from J, with 19 bases between. The CDR3: CASSLSTLYGSSGNTIYF. CDR3 DNA sequence: TGTGCCAGCAGCCTGTCGACTCTCTACGGGAGCTCTGGAAACACCATATATTTT.

The rearrangement links TRBV2 to TRBJ2-7, with D perhaps TRBD2 (6 bases). CDR3 size: 14 residues. V lost 6 bases to trimming and J lost 0 bases, with 12 bases between them. The germline V gene has CDR1 SNHLY and CDR2 FYNNEI. The CDR3 DNA follows: TGTGCCAGCAGGATTAGCGGCAGCTCCTACGAGCAGTACTTC. Amino acid sequence: CASRISGSSYEQYF.

This chain links TRBV19 with TRBJ1-2; D is perhaps TRBD1 (5 bases). V was pared by 0 bases and J by 6 bases, with 8 bases between. Germline assignment: CDR1 LNHDA and CDR2 SQIVND (reference sequence). CDR3 length equals 13 residues. In DNA, the CDR3 is TGTGCCAGTAGTATAGAGGGGCAGAATGGCTACACCTTC. Protein sequence: CASSIEGQNGYTF.

This clone has more than one count but fewer than ten. As DNA, the CDR3 is TGTGCCAGTAGCCGTAGCGGGAGTGGCGAGCAGTACTTC. Translated, it gives CASSRSGSGEQYF. The genes are TRBV19 and TRBJ2-7; 9 bases line up with TRBD2. CDR3 length equals 13 residues. Germline trimming cut 6 bases from V and 6 bases from J; bases unmatched to any gene: 6. Looked up from germline, CDR1 is LNHDA and CDR2 is SQIVND (reference sequence). The variable domain in full, with the rest retrieved from reference TRBV19 and TRBJ2-7, is DGGITQSPKYLFRKEGQNVTLSCEQNLNHDAMYWYRQDPGQGLRLIYYSQIVNDFQKGDIAEGYSVSREKKESFPLTVTSAQKNPTAFYLCASSRSGSGEQYFGPGTRLTVT.

The V and J genes are TRBV5-1 and TRBJ2-7, with TRBD2 matching over 10 bases. CDR1 is SGHRS and CDR2 is YFSETQ in the germline V gene. Trimming removed 0 bases from V and 7 bases from J; junction bases left unmatched: 7. This CDR3 is built from 15 residues. Here the CDR3 reads CASSLGVAGGKEQYF. In DNA, the CDR3 is TGCGCCAGCAGCTTGGGGGTAGCGGGAGGAAAGGAGCAGTACTTC.

The rearrangement uses TRBV7-2 and TRBJ2-1; maybe TRBD1 (6 bases). CDR3 length: 18 amino acids. Trimming shortened V by 0 bases and J by 5 bases, and 20 bases separated the two germline ends. Germline CDR1 and CDR2: SGHTA and FQGNSA. The CDR3 coding sequence is TGTGCCAGCAGCTTAGCCCGAGGGGGAGTAGGGATTAACAATGAGCAGTTCTTC. This sequence encodes CASSLARGGVGINNEQFF. The variable domain in full, with the rest retrieved from reference TRBV7-2 and TRBJ2-1, is GAGVSQSPSNKVTEKGKDVELRCDPISGHTALYWYRQSLGQGLEFLIYFQGNSAPDKSGLPSDRFSAERTGGSVSTLTIQRTQQEDSAVYLCASSLARGGVGINNEQFFGPGTRLTVL.

The V and J genes are TRBV20-1 and TRBJ1-1; tentative D call: TRBD1 (5 bases). V lost 3 bases and J 1 base, leaving 15 bases between the germline ends. Per germline, CDR1 DFQATT and CDR2 SNEGSKA (reference sequence). This CDR3 is built from 15 residues. The CDR3 protein is CSASGARRENTEAFF. In DNA form, the CDR3 reads TGCAGTGCTAGTGGGGCAAGGCGGGAGAACACTGAAGCTTTCTTT.

The chain joins TRBV10-3 to TRBJ1-4; possible D gene TRBD1, 5 bases. The CDR3 runs 12 residues. The V end lost 2 bases, the J end lost 16 bases, and 14 bases lay between the germline ends. Germline CDR1 ENHRY, CDR2 SYGVKD. The CDR3 sequence is CAISETGQTRFF. CDR3 in DNA: TGTGCCATCAGTGAGACAGGTCAAACTCGGTTTTTT.

The chain is built from TRBV9 and TRBJ2-7; 7 bases fit TRBD1. The ends lost 4 bases at V and 6 bases at J; junction bases unmatched: 13. Germline V gives CDR1 SGDLS, CDR2 YYNGEE. The CDR3 is 15 residues long. CDR3: CASSLLPGTAGEQYF. The CDR3 region has the DNA TGTGCCAGCAGCCTCCTCCCCGGGACAGCTGGCGAGCAGTACTTC.

The chain uses TRBV2 and TRBJ1-1; 7 nucleotides line up with TRBD1. The germline CDR1 and CDR2 sequences are SNHLY and FYNNEI. J was trimmed by 1 base and V by 6 bases; bases with no gene match: 5. CDR3 size: 14 residues. CDR3 in amino acids: CASRTGLSNTEAFF. In DNA, the CDR3 is TGTGCCAGCAGGACAGGGCTGTCGAACACTGAAGCTTTCTTT. Together with reference TRBV2 and TRBJ1-1, the CDR3 gives the full variable domain: EPEVTQTPSHQVTQMGQEVILRCVPISNHLYFYWYRQILGQKVEFLVSFYNNEISEKSEIFDDQFSVERPDGSNFTLKIRSTKLEDSAMYFCASRTGLSNTEAFFGQGTRLTVV.

The chain couples TRBV3-1 (or the pseudogene TRBV3-2) to TRBJ1-1, with TRBD1 matching 7 bases. The CDR3 spans 16 residues. In germline, CDR1 is LGHDT, CDR2 YNNKEL (reference sequence). J lost 1 base, V lost 1 base, and 6 bases had no gene match. The CDR3 DNA is TGTGCCAGCAGCCAAGTCCGACCAGGGGGGAACACTGAAGCTTTCTTT. It specifies CASSQVRPGGNTEAFF.